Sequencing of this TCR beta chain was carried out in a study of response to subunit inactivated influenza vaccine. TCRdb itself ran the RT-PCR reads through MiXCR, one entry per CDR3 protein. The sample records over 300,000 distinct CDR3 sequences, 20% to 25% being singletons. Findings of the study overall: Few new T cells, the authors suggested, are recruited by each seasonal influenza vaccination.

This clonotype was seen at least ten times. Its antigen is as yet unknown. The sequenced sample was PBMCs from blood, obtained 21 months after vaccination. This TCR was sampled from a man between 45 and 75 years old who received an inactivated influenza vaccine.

CDR3 DNA: TGTGCCAGCAGCCAAGATGTAGGCTCTTATGGCTACACCTTC. As protein: CASSQDVGSYGYTF. V and J are TRBV4-2 and TRBJ1-2; no firm D call. Trimming shortened V by 0 bases and J by 5 bases, and 10 bases separated the two germline ends. Germline V gene lookup returns CDR1 LGHNA and CDR2 YNFKEQ. CDR3 size: 14 residues.